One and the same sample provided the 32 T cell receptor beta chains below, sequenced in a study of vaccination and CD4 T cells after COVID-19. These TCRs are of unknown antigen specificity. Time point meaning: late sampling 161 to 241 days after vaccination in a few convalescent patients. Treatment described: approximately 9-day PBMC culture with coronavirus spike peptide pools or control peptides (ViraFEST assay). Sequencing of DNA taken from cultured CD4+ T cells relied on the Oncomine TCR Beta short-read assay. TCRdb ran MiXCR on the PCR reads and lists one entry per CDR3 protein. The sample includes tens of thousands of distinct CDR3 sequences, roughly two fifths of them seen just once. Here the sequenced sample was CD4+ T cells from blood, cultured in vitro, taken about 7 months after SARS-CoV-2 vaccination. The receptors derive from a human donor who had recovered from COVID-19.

CDR3 in amino acids: CSARDSSTPNTEAFF. As DNA, the CDR3 is TGCAGTGCTCGGGACAGCAGTACCCCGAACACTGAAGCTTTCTTT. This chain connects TRBV20-1 to TRBJ1-1, with TRBD1 matching 7 bases. Germline V gives CDR1 DFQATT, CDR2 SNEGSKA (reference sequence). V shed 5 bases and J 1 base; nucleotides not matched to a gene: 10. This CDR3 region has 15 residues.

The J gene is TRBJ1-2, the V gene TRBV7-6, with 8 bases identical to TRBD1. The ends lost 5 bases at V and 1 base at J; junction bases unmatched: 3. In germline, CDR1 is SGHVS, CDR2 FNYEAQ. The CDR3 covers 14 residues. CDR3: CASSQGALNYGYTF. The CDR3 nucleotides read TGTGCCAGCAGCCAGGGGGCACTTAACTATGGCTACACCTTC.

The chain's CDR3 is CASSSLVQYF. DNA for the CDR3: TGTGCCAGCAGTTCGTTAGTACAGTACTTC. The rearrangement uses TRBV2 and TRBJ2-7, with D uncertain. Germline CDR1 is SNHLY and CDR2 is FYNNEI. The V and J ends lost 5 bases and 10 bases respectively, with 9 bases between them. The CDR3 length is 10 residues. The full variable domain, in which reference TRBV2 and TRBJ2-7 provide the parts outside the CDR3, is EPEVTQTPSHQVTQMGQEVILRCVPISNHLYFYWYRQILGQKVEFLVSFYNNEISEKSEIFDDQFSVERPDGSNFTLKIRSTKLEDSAMYFCASSSLVQYFGPGTRLTVT.

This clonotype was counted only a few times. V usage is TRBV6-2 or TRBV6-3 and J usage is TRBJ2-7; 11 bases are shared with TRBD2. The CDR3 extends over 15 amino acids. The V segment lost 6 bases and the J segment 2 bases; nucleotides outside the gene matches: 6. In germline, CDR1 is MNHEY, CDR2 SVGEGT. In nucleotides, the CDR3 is TGTGCCAGCAGAGGGACTAGCGGTCCGACCTACGAGCAGTACTTC. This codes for CASRGTSGPTYEQYF.

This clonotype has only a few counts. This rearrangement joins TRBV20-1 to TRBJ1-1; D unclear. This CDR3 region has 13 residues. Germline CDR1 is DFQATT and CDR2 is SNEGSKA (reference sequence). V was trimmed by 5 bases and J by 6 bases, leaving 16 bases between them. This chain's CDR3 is CSASDVGFSEAFF. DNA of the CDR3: TGCAGTGCTTCGGACGTGGGCTTTTCTGAAGCTTTCTTT.

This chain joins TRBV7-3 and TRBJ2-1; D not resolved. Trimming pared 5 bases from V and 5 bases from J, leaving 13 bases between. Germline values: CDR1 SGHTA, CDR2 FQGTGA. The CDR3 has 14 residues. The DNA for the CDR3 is TGTGCCAGCAGCCCCCTACCATATGACAATGAGCAGTTCTTC. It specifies CASSPLPYDNEQFF.

The chain's CDR3 is CSARVRRSRVSYEQYF. CDR3 DNA sequence: TGCAGTGCTAGAGTGCGGCGGTCAAGGGTCTCCTACGAGCAGTACTTC. The J gene is TRBJ2-7, the V gene TRBV20-1; D uncertain. Germline V CDR1 and CDR2: DFQATT, SNEGSKA (reference sequence). V was pared by 1 base and J by 0 bases, with 16 bases between. The CDR3 has 16 residues.

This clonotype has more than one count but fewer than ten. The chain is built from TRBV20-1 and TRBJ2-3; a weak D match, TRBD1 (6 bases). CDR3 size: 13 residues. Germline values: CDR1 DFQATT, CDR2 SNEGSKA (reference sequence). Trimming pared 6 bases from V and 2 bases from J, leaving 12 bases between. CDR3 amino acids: CSARTDITDTQYF. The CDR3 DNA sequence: TGCAGTGCACGGACAGATATCACAGATACGCAGTATTTT.

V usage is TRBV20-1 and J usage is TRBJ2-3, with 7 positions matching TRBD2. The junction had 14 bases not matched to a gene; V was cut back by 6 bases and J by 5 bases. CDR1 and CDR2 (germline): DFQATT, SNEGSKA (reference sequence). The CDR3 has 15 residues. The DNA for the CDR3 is TGCAGTGCCAGGTCCGGACTAGGGGTCCTAGATACGCAGTATTTT. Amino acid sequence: CSARSGLGVLDTQYF.

The CDR3 DNA sequence: TGTGCCAGCAGCTTACTAGCGGGAGAGACCCAGTACTTC. Residues: CASSLLAGETQYF. The gene calls are TRBV7-9 and TRBJ2-5, with 8 bases aligning to TRBD2. Per the germline V gene, CDR1 is SEHNR and CDR2 is FQNEAQ (reference sequence). This CDR3 has 13 amino acids. The V segment lost 2 bases and the J segment 4 bases; nucleotides outside the gene matches: 0.

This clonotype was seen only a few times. CDR3 nucleotide sequence: TGTGCCACCAGCCTCCTCGCAGTGGGCTACACCTTC. This sequence encodes CATSLLAVGYTF. The chain is built from TRBV15 and TRBJ1-2; D not resolved. Germline assignment: CDR1 LNHNV and CDR2 YYDKDF (reference sequence). With 5 bases removed from V and 8 bases from J, the gap between germline ends came to 12 bases. This CDR3 is built from 12 residues.

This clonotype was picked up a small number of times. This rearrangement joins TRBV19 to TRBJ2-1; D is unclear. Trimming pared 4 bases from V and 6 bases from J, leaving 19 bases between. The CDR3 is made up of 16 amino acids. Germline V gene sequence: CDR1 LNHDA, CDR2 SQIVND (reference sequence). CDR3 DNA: TGTGCCAGTAGTAGGGCAGGTGCCCTCGTTGGCAATGAGCAGTTCTTC. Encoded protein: CASSRAGALVGNEQFF. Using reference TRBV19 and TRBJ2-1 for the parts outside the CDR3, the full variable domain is DGGITQSPKYLFRKEGQNVTLSCEQNLNHDAMYWYRQDPGQGLRLIYYSQIVNDFQKGDIAEGYSVSREKKESFPLTVTSAQKNPTAFYLCASSRAGALVGNEQFFGPGTRLTVL.

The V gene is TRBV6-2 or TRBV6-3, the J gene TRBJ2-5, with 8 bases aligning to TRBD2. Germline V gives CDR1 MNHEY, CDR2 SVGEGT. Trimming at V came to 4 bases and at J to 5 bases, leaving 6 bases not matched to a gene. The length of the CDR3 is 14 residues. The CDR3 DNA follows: TGTGCCAGCAGTTTCTCGGGAGGGTGGGAGACCCAGTACTTC. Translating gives CASSFSGGWETQYF.

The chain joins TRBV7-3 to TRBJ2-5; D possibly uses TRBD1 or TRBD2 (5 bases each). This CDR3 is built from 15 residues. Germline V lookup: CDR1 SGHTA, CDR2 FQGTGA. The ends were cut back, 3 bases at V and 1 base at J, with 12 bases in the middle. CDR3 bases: TGTGCCAGCAGCTTGAGGGGAATGACCCAAGAGACCCAGTACTTC. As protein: CASSLRGMTQETQYF.

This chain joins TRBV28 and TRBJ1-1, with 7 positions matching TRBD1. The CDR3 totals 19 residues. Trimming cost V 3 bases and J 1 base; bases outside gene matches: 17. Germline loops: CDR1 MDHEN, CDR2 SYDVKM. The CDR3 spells CASSFSPRWTRTGNTEAFF. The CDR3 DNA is TGTGCCAGCAGTTTTTCGCCCCGTTGGACTCGGACAGGGAACACTGAAGCTTTCTTT.

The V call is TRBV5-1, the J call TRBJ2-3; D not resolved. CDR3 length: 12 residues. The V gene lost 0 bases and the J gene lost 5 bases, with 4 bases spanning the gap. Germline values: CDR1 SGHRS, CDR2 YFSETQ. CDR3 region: CASSLVRDTQYF. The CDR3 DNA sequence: TGCGCCAGCAGCTTGGTTCGAGATACGCAGTATTTT.

The CDR3 protein is CASRVTGYSNQPQHF. In DNA, the CDR3 is TGTGCCAGTAGGGTGACAGGTTATAGCAATCAGCCCCAGCATTTT. This rearrangement joins TRBV19 to TRBJ1-5; a possible D gene is TRBD1 (6 bases). V gave up 6 bases and J gave up 0 bases, with 12 bases separating them. The CDR3 consists of 15 residues. Germline assignment: CDR1 LNHDA and CDR2 SQIVND (reference sequence).

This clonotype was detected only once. The CDR3 nucleotides are TGCGCCAGCAGCTTGGAGGCGATGGGGGGGCCCCAGCATTTT. Amino acid sequence: CASSLEAMGGPQHF. V and J are TRBV5-1 and TRBJ1-5, with D possibly matching TRBD1 (5 bases). V was clipped by 0 bases and J by 9 bases, with 13 bases between them. The CDR3 is 14 residues long. CDR1 is SGHRS, CDR2 YFSETQ, per germline.

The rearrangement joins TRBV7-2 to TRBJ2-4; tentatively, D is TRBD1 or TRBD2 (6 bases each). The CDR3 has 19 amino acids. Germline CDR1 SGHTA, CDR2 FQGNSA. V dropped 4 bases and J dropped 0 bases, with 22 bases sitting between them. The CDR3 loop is CASSWGFGGRVVAKNIQYF. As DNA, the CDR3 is TGTGCCAGCAGCTGGGGTTTTGGGGGGCGCGTCGTAGCCAAAAACATTCAGTACTTC.

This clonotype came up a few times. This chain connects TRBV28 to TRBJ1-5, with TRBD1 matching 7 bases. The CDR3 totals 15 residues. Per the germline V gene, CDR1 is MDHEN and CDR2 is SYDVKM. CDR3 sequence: CGCRGGRGSNQPQHF. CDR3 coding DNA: TGTGGGTGCAGGGGGGGAAGAGGTAGCAATCAGCCCCAGCATTTT.

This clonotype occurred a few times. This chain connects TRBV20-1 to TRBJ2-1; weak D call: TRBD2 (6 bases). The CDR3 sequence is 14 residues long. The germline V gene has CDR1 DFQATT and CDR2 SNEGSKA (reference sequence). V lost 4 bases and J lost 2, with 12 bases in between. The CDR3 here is CSAMERVTYNEQFF. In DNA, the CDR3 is TGCAGTGCTATGGAGCGGGTTACCTACAATGAGCAGTTCTTC.

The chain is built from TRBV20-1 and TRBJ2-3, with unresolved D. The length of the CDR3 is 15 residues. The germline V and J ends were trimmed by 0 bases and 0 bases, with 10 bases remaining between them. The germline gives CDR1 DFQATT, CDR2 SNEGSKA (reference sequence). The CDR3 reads CSARDRVFSTDTQYF. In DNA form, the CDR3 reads TGCAGTGCTAGAGATCGGGTGTTTAGCACAGATACGCAGTATTTT.

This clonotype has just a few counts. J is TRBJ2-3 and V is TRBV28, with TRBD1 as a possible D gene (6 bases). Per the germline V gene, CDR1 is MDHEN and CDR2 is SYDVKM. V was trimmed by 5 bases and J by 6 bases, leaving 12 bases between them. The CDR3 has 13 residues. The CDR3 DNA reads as TGTGCCAGCAGTCTAACAGGGCCCGATACGCAGTATTTT. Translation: CASSLTGPDTQYF.

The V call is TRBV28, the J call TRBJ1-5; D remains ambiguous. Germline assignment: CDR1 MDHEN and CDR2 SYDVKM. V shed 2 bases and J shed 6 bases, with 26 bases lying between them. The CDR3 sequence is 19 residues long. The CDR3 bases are TGTGCCAGCAGTTTAATAGCCGGCGATCAGTCCCCCGACGGTCAGCCCCAGCATTTT. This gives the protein CASSLIAGDQSPDGQPQHF.

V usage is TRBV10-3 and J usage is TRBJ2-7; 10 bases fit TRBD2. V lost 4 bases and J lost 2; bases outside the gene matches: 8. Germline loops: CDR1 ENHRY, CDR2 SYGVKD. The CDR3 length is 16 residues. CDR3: CAISGGSGRLAYEQYF. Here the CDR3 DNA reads TGTGCCATCAGTGGTGGTAGCGGGAGGCTCGCCTACGAGCAGTACTTC.

CDR3 DNA: TGTGCCAGCAGTCGACAGGGGGCAACTGAAGCTTTCTTT. Protein sequence: CASSRQGATEAFF. The chain has TRBV6-2 or TRBV6-3 and TRBJ1-1, with 10 positions matching TRBD1. CDR3 length: 13 residues. Germline CDR1 is MNHEY and CDR2 is SVGEGT. V gave up 5 bases and J gave up 5 bases; unmatched junction bases: 2.

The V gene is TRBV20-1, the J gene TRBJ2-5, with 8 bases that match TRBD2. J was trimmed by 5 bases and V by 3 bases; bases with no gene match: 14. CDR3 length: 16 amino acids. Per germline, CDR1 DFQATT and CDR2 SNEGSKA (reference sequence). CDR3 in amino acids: CSARARAGEPGETQYF. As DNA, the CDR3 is TGCAGTGCTAGGGCCCGAGCGGGAGAGCCCGGGGAGACCCAGTACTTC.

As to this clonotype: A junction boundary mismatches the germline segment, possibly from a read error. CDR3 protein: CASSQETTQPQHF. The CDR3 nucleotides are TGCGCCAGCAGCCAAGAGACAACACAGCCCCAGCATTTT. This chain links TRBV7-2 with TRBJ1-5; D gene ambiguous. This CDR3 has 13 residues. Germline lookup yields CDR1 SGHTA and CDR2 FQGNSA. Full variable domain (remainder filled in from reference TRBV7-2 and TRBJ1-5): GAGVSQSPSNKVTEKGKDVELRCDPISGHTALYWYRQSLGQGLEFLIYFQGNSAPDKSGLPSDRFSAERTGGSVSTLTIQRTQQEDSAVYLCASSQETTQPQHFGDGTRLSIL.

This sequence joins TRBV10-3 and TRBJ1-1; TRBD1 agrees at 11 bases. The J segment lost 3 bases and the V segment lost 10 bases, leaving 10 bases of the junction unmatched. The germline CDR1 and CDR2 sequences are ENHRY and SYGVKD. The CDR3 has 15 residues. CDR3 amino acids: CASRRPGQGDTEAFF. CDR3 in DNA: TGTGCCAGCCGACGGCCGGGACAGGGGGACACTGAAGCTTTCTTT.

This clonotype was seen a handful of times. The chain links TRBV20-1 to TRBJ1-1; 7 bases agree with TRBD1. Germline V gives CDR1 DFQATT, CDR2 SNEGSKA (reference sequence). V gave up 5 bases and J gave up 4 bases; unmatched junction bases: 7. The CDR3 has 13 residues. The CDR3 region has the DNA TGCAGTGCTCAGGGGGGCGTCGGCACTGAAGCTTTCTTT. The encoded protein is CSAQGGVGTEAFF.

The CDR3 is CASSVGTGGSNQPQHF. DNA for the CDR3: TGTGCCAGCAGCGTAGGGACAGGGGGGTCCAATCAGCCCCAGCATTTT. The chain links TRBV9 to TRBJ1-5, with TRBD1 matching 10 bases. The CDR3 is 16 residues long. Germline-derived CDR1 and CDR2 are SGDLS and YYNGEE. The V and J ends lost 0 bases and 3 bases, in that order; junction bases with no gene match: 3.

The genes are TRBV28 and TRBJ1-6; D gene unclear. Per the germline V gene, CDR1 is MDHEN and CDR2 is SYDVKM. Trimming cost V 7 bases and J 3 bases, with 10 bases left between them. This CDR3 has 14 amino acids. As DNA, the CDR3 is TGTGCCAGCACAGGTGTTGGCTATAATTCACCCCTCCACTTT. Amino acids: CASTGVGYNSPLHF.